This TCR beta chain is from a study of control samples from healthy donors and cancer patients. The V gene lost 5 bases and the J gene lost 1 base, with 11 bases spanning the gap. Germline CDR1 and CDR2: LNHNV and YYDKDF (reference sequence). The CDR3 extends over 14 amino acids. Sequencing used immunoSEQ multiplex PCR; TCRdb keeps in-frame clones, though not all of them. The table includes 100,000 to 150,000 clones, roughly 92% detected once. The chain links TRBV15 to TRBJ1-1; unclear D gene. Material: blood. The TCR sequence derives from a young man in good health. DNA of the CDR3: TGTGCCACCAGCCTGGTAGACGGGAACACTGAAGCTTTCTTT. It encodes CATSLVDGNTEAFF.